This TCR beta chain was sequenced for a study of naive and memory T cell subsets. CDR3 size: 19 residues. Germline CDR1 LGHNA, CDR2 YNFKEQ. After removal of 0 bases from V and 8 bases from J, the junction contained 18 bases not matched to a gene. This clonotype has a handful of counts. Its specificity is unknown. Both TRBC1 and TRBC2 were covered by a beta constant-region primer of two equimolar oligonucleotides. Nested alpha and beta constant-region primers with the SP2 primer drove four PCR rounds on ligated cDNA. A 12-nucleotide UMI and the SP2 primer were added to the cDNA 3' end by oligonucleotide ligation. TCRdb re-derived calls from the UMI-ligation and nested PCR reads in MiXCR, one entry per CDR3 protein. The data hold some 110,000 distinct CDR3 sequences, with around 13% observed a single time. Regarding the study as a whole: Possibly reflecting memory cells re-expressing CD45RA, a few larger clonotypes occurred in naive repertoires, especially CD8.

The genes are TRBV4-2 and TRBJ2-1, with TRBD2 matching 8 bases. Sequencing was performed on naive CD8+ T cells from blood. The clonotype originates from a human donor in good health. The DNA of the CDR3 is TGTGCCAGCAGCCAAGATATTGATCCGGGACTAGTTGTGTATGATGAGCAGTTCTTC. It yields the protein CASSQDIDPGLVVYDEQFF.